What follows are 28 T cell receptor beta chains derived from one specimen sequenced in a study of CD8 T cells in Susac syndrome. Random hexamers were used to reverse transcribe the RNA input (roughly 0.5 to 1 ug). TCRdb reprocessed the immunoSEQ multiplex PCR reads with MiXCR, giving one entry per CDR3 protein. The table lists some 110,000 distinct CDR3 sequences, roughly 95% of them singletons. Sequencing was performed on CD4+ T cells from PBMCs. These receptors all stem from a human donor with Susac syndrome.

In DNA form, the CDR3 reads TGCAGCACGTCGACCAACTCCCTCTTCGATGAGCAGTTCTTC. Its protein is CSTSTNSLFDEQFF. The chain is built from TRBV29-1 and TRBJ2-1; D gene unclear. The CDR3 is 14 residues long. The V end lost 8 bases, the J end lost 8 bases, and 22 bases lay between the germline ends. The V gene's germline CDR1 is SQVTM and CDR2 ANQGSEA.

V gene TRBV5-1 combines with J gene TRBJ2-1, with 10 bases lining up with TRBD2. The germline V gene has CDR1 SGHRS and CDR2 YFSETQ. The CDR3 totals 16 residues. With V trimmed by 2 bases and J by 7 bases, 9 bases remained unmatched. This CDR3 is CASSFGLGGLANEQFF. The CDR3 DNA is TGCGCCAGCAGCTTTGGCCTGGGGGGACTAGCGAATGAGCAGTTCTTC.

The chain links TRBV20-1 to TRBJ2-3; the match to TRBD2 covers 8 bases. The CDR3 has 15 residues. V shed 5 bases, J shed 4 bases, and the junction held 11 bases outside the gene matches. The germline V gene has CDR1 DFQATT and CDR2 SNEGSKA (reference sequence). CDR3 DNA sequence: TGCAGTGCTCCCGAGACGGGAGGGCCTTCAGATACGCAGTATTTT. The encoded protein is CSAPETGGPSDTQYF.

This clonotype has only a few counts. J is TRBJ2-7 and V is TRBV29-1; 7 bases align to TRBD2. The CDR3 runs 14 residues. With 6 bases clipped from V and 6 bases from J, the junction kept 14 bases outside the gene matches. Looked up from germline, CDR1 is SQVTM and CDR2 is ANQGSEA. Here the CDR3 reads CSVQTLAEVGEQYF. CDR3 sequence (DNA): TGCAGCGTCCAGACGCTAGCGGAAGTTGGCGAGCAGTACTTC.

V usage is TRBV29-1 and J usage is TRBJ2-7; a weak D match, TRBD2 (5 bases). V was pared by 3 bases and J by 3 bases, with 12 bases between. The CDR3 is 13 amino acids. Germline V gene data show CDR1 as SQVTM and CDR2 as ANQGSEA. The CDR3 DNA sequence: TGCAGCGTTGATGACGGGGTCCTCTACGAGCAGTACTTC. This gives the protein CSVDDGVLYEQYF.

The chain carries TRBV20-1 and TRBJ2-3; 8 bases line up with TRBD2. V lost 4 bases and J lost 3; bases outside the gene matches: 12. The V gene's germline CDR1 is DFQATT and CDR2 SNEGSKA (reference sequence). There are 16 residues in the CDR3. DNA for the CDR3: TGCAGTGCTACGCGTATCGTCAGCGGGAGAACAGATACGCAGTATTTT. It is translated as CSATRIVSGRTDTQYF.

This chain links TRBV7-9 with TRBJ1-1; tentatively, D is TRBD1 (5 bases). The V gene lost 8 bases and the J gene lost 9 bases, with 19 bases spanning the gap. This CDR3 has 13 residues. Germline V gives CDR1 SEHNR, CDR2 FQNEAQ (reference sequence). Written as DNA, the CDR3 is TGTGCCAGCGAGTTTTGGGGCGCGTCCCAAGCTTTCTTT. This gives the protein CASEFWGASQAFF. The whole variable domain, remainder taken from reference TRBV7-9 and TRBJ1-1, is DTGVSQNPRHKITKRGQNVTFRCDPISEHNRLYWYRQTLGQGPEFLTYFQNEAQLEKSRLLSDRFSAERPKGSFSTLEIQRTEQGDSAMYLCASEFWGASQAFFGQGTRLTVV.

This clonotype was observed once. In DNA, the CDR3 is TGTGCCAGCAGCCAAGAGGGGGCCTATGGCTACACCTTC. Protein sequence: CASSQEGAYGYTF. The J gene is TRBJ1-2, the V gene TRBV3-1; D may be TRBD1 (6 bases). There are 13 residues in the CDR3. Per germline, CDR1 LGHDT and CDR2 YNNKEL (reference sequence). The germline V and J ends were trimmed by 0 bases and 4 bases, with 6 bases remaining between them.

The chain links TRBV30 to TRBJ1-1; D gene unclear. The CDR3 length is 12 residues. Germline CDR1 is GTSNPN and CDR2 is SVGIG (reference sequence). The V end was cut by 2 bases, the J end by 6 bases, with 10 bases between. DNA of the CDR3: TGTGCCTGGAGTCGGTCAAATGCTGAAGCTTTCTTT. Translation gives CAWSRSNAEAFF.

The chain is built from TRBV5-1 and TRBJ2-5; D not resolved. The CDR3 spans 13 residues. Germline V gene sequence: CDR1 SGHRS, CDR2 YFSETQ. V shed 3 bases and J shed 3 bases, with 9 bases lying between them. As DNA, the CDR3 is TGCGCCAGCAGCTGGACGGTAAAAGAGACCCAGTACTTC. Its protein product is CASSWTVKETQYF.

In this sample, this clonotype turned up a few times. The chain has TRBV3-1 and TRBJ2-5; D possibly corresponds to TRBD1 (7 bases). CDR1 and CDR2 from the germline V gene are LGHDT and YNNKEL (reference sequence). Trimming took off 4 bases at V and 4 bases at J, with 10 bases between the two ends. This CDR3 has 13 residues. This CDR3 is CASSLQGGETQYF. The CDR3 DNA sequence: TGTGCCAGCAGCCTGCAGGGGGGAGAGACCCAGTACTTC.

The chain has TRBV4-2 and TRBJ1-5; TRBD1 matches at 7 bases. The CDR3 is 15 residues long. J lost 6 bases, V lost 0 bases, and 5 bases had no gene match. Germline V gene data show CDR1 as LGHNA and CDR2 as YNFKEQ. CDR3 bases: TGTGCCAGCAGCCAAGATCTTGCAGGGGGTCAGCCCCAGCATTTT. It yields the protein CASSQDLAGGQPQHF.

The CDR3 nucleotides are TGTGCCAGCAGATTAATCCGGGATTGGGGCTACACCTTC. Its translation: CASRLIRDWGYTF. V usage is TRBV5-8 and J usage is TRBJ1-2, with unresolved D. The length of the CDR3 is 13 residues. Germline V lookup: CDR1 SGHTS, CDR2 YDEGEE. V gave up 5 bases and J gave up 8 bases, with 16 bases separating them. The full variable domain, its missing parts supplied by reference TRBV5-8 and TRBJ1-2, is EAGVTQSPTHLIKTRGQQATLRCSPISGHTSVYWYQQALGLGLQFLLWYDEGEERNRGNFPPRFSGRQFPNYSSELNVNALELEDSALYLCASRLIRDWGYTFGSGTRLTVV.

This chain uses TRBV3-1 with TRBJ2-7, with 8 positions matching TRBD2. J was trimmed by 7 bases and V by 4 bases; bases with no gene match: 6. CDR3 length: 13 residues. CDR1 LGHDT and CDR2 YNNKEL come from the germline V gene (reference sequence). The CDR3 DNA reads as TGTGCCAGCAGCCCGGGCCGGGGGGGAGAGCAGTACTTC. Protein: CASSPGRGGEQYF.

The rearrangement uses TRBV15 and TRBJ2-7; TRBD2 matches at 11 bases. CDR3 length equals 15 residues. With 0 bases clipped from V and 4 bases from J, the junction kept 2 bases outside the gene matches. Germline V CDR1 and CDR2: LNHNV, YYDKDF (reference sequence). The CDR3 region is CATSRELAGEYEQYF. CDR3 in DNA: TGTGCCACCAGCAGAGAACTAGCGGGAGAATACGAGCAGTACTTC.

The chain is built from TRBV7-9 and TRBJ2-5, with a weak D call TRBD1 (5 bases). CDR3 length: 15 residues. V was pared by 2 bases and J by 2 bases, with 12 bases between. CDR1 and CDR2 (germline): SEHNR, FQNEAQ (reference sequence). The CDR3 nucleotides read TGTGCCAGCAGCTTACGGGCACAGGATCAAGAGACCCAGTACTTC. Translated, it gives CASSLRAQDQETQYF.

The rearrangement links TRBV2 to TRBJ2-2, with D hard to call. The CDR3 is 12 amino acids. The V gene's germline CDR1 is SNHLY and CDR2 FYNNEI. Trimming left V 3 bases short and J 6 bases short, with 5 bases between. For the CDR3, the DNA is TGTGCCAGCAGTGACCCTGCCGGGGAGCTGTTTTTT. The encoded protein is CASSDPAGELFF. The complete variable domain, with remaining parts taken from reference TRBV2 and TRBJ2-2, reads EPEVTQTPSHQVTQMGQEVILRCVPISNHLYFYWYRQILGQKVEFLVSFYNNEISEKSEIFDDQFSVERPDGSNFTLKIRSTKLEDSAMYFCASSDPAGELFFGEGSRLTVL.

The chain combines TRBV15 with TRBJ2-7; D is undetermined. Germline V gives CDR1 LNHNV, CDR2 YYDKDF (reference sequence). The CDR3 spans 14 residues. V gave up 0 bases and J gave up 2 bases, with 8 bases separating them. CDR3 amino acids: CATSRDRRTYEQYF. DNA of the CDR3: TGTGCCACCAGCAGAGATAGGCGCACCTACGAGCAGTACTTC.

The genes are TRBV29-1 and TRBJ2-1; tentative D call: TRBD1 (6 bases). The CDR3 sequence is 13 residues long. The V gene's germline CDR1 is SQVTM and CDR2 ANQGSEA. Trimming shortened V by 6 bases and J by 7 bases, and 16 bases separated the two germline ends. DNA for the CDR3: TGCAGCGTCCGGAGGTCCCAGGGGAATGAGCAGTTCTTC. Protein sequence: CSVRRSQGNEQFF.

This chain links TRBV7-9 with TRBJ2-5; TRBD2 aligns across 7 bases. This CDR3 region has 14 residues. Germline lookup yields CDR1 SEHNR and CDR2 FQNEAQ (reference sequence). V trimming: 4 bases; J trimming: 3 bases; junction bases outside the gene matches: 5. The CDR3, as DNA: TGTGCCAGCAGCTCGGGACTAATAAAAGAGACCCAGTACTTC. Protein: CASSSGLIKETQYF.

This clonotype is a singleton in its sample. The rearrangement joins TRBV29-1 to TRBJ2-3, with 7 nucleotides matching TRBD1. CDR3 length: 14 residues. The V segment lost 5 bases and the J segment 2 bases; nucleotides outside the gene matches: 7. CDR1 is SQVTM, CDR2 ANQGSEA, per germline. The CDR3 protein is CSVHPGQTTDTQYF. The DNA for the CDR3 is TGCAGCGTTCACCCGGGACAGACCACAGATACGCAGTATTTT.

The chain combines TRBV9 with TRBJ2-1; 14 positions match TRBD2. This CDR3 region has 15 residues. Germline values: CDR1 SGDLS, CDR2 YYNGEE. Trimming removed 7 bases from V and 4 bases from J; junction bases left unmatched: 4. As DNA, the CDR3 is TGTGCCAGCCAAGGGACTAGCGGGAGATACAATGAGCAGTTCTTC. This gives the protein CASQGTSGRYNEQFF.

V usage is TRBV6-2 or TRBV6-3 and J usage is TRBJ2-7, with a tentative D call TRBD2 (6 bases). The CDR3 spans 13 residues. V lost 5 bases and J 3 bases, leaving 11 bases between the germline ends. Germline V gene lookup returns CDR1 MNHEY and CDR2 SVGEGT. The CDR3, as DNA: TGTGCCAGCAGTATGGCGGGAATCTACGAGCAGTACTTC. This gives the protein CASSMAGIYEQYF.

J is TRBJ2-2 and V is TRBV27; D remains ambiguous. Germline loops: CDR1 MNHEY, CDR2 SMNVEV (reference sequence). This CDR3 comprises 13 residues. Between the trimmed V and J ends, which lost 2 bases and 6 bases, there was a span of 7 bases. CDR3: CASSLGYAGELFF. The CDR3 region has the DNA TGTGCCAGCAGTTTAGGTTATGCCGGGGAGCTGTTTTTT.

The CDR3 DNA is TGTGCCAGCAGCTCGTTGGGCGGGAGCACAGATACGCAGTATTTT. It translates to CASSSLGGSTDTQYF. This chain uses TRBV5-4 with TRBJ2-3, with D possibly TRBD2 on 5 matching bases. Germline V CDR1 and CDR2: SGHNT, YYREEE (reference sequence). This CDR3 has 15 amino acids. V was clipped by 3 bases and J by 0 bases, with 11 bases between them.

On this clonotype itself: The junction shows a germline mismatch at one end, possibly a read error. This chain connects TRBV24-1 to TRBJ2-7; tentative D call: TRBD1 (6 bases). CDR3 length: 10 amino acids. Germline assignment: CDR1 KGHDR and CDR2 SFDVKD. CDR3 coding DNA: TGTGCCACCCGTGGGCCAGGGGAGCACTTC. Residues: CATRGPGEHF.

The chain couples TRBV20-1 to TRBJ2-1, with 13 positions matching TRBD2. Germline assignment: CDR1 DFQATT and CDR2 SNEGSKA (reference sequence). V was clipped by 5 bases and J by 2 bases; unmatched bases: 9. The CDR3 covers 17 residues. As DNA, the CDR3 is TGCAGTGCTCAAGGGAGGACTAGCGGGAGTCCCTACAATGAGCAGTTCTTC. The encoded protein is CSAQGRTSGSPYNEQFF.

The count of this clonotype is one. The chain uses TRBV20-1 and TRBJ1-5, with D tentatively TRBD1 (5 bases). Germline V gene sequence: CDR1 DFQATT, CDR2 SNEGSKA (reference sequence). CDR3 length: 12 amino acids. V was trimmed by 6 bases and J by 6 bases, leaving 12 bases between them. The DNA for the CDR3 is TGCAGTGCGGCGGCAGGGCTTCAGCCCCAGCATTTT. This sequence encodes CSAAAGLQPQHF.